Below are 32 T cell receptor beta chains sequenced from a single sample in a study of early T cells in non-severe SARS-CoV-2 infection. TCRdb independently ran MiXCR on the 5' RACE reads; one entry per CDR3 protein. The data contain roughly 34,000 distinct CDR3 sequences, 4.5% to 5% of them singletons. Source material: whole blood. All receptors come from an adult who was a healthcare worker with PCR-confirmed SARS-CoV-2 infection or an uninfected control (not recorded which).

This clonotype was counted at least ten times. The junction shows a germline mismatch at one end, possibly a read error. The rearrangement uses TRBV7-2 and TRBJ1-5; possible D gene TRBD1, 6 bases. Germline assignment: CDR1 SGHTA and CDR2 FQGNSA. This CDR3 contains 14 residues. CDR3 sequence (DNA): TGTGCCAGCAACTTAGGGGGTAGCAATCAGCCCCAGCATTTT. As protein: CASNLGGSNQPQHF.

The chain links TRBV19 to TRBJ2-2; TRBD2 aligns across 8 bases. The CDR3 totals 15 residues. The V and J ends lost 6 bases and 3 bases, in that order; junction bases with no gene match: 6. Per the germline V gene, CDR1 is LNHDA and CDR2 is SQIVND (reference sequence). The CDR3 loop reads CASRKSGGDTGELFF. In DNA, the CDR3 is TGTGCCAGTAGGAAAAGCGGGGGAGACACCGGGGAGCTGTTTTTT. The whole variable domain, filled in from reference TRBV19 and TRBJ2-2, reads DGGITQSPKYLFRKEGQNVTLSCEQNLNHDAMYWYRQDPGQGLRLIYYSQIVNDFQKGDIAEGYSVSREKKESFPLTVTSAQKNPTAFYLCASRKSGGDTGELFFGEGSRLTVL.

This clonotype was found many times. The CDR3 nucleotides are TGTGCCAGCTCACCCGGGACAGAAGAGACCCAGTACTTC. This sequence encodes CASSPGTEETQYF. The chain recombines TRBV18 with TRBJ2-5; 7 positions agree with TRBD1. Germline values: CDR1 KGHSH, CDR2 LQKENI. The V segment lost 3 bases and the J segment 3 bases; nucleotides outside the gene matches: 1. The CDR3 consists of 13 residues.

This clonotype turned up a few times. The V gene is TRBV5-1, the J gene TRBJ2-7; TRBD2 aligns across 8 bases. V lost 4 bases and J lost 6; bases outside the gene matches: 15. Per germline, CDR1 SGHRS and CDR2 YFSETQ. This CDR3 contains 16 residues. The DNA of the CDR3 is TGCGCCAGCAGCCCGGGAGGGCCCAGGAGTTCAGTCGAGCAGTACTTC. Translating it yields CASSPGGPRSSVEQYF.

The chain's CDR3 is CSVALTVGYGYTF. The CDR3 DNA reads TGCAGCGTTGCCCTGACCGTTGGCTATGGCTACACCTTC. This rearrangement joins TRBV29-1 to TRBJ1-2; D is unresolved. V was trimmed by 4 bases and J by 4 bases, leaving 13 bases between them. Germline assignment: CDR1 SQVTM and CDR2 ANQGSEA. The CDR3 totals 13 residues.

This clonotype has a count of ten or more. V gene TRBV20-1 combines with J gene TRBJ1-5; a weak D match, TRBD1 (6 bases). V was trimmed by 3 bases and J by 3 bases, leaving 12 bases between them. The germline CDR1 and CDR2 sequences are DFQATT and SNEGSKA (reference sequence). The CDR3 is 14 residues long. The CDR3 nucleotides read TGCAGTGCTAGGGAGGGGGAGATCAATCAGCCCCAGCATTTT. It encodes CSAREGEINQPQHF.

The V and J genes are TRBV27 and TRBJ2-7; unclear D gene. Trimming removed 7 bases at V and 3 bases at J, with 10 bases between. Per germline, CDR1 MNHEY and CDR2 SMNVEV (reference sequence). This CDR3 is built from 12 residues. The CDR3 reads CASKLGRYEQYF. The CDR3 coding sequence is TGTGCCAGCAAGCTAGGGCGCTACGAGCAGTACTTC.

In its sample, this clonotype was seen many times. The gene calls are TRBV12-3 or TRBV12-4 and TRBJ1-1; D may be TRBD1 (5 bases). The CDR3 length is 15 residues. Trimming took off 4 bases at V and 1 base at J, with 13 bases between the two ends. CDR3 DNA: TGTGCCAGCAGTTACGCCGGGACTGCGAACACTGAAGCTTTCTTT. Translation gives CASSYAGTANTEAFF.

This clonotype was detected ten times or more. The J gene is TRBJ2-1, the V gene TRBV7-8; TRBD2 aligns across 9 bases. The germline V gene encodes CDR1 SGHVS and CDR2 FQNEAQ. This CDR3 spans 17 amino acids. The junction had 14 bases not matched to a gene; V was cut back by 4 bases and J by 7 bases. The CDR3 spells CASSSRPSGTVLNEQFF. CDR3 nucleotide sequence: TGTGCCAGCAGCTCCCGGCCTAGCGGGACGGTTTTGAATGAGCAGTTCTTC.

There are a few counts of this clonotype. The genes are TRBV15 and TRBJ1-6; the D is unclear. The CDR3 covers 14 residues. V was clipped by 0 bases and J by 6 bases, with 6 bases between them. Germline loops: CDR1 LNHNV, CDR2 YYDKDF (reference sequence). The CDR3 loop reads CATSRDRTNSPLHF. In nucleotides, the CDR3 is TGTGCCACCAGCAGAGACAGGACTAATTCACCCCTCCACTTT.

This clonotype was seen many times. The chain has TRBV7-2 and TRBJ2-7, with 8 bases identical to TRBD1. Germline V CDR1 and CDR2: SGHTA, FQGNSA. Unmatched junction bases numbered 6, after V lost 5 bases and J lost 6 bases. CDR3 length: 13 amino acids. Here the CDR3 reads CASSARQGFEQYF. Here the CDR3 DNA reads TGTGCCAGCAGCGCAAGACAGGGGTTCGAGCAGTACTTC.

This clonotype was detected only a few times. The rearrangement uses TRBV10-1 and TRBJ2-5; weak D call: TRBD2 (6 bases). V was clipped by 0 bases and J by 1 base, with 9 bases between them. The germline gives CDR1 WNHNN, CDR2 SYGVQD (reference sequence). CDR3 length: 15 amino acids. The CDR3 DNA is TGCGCCAGCAGTGAGTCCGTAGCGGTCCAAGAGACCCAGTACTTC. The encoded protein is CASSESVAVQETQYF.

The sample holds many counts of this clonotype. The rearrangement links TRBV7-2 to TRBJ2-7; tentatively, D is TRBD2 (5 bases). The CDR3 length is 13 residues. Trimming took 5 bases from V and 5 from J, leaving 13 bases between them. Germline CDR1 is SGHTA and CDR2 is FQGNSA. The CDR3 DNA reads TGTGCCAGCAGCCCTCAGGACGGGGACGAGCAGTACTTC. Translated: CASSPQDGDEQYF.

This clonotype was seen ten or more times. The chain is built from TRBV7-2 and TRBJ2-1; 8 positions match TRBD1. The V gene end was trimmed by 3 bases and the J gene end by 8 bases; junction bases not matched to a gene: 3. The germline gives CDR1 SGHTA, CDR2 FQGNSA. The CDR3 runs 13 residues. In nucleotides, the CDR3 is TGTGCCAGCAGCTTCCAGGGGGCCTATGAGCAGTTCTTC. As protein: CASSFQGAYEQFF.

In its sample, this clonotype was seen many times. The J gene is TRBJ1-6, the V gene TRBV7-9; TRBD1 agrees at 10 bases. Germline assignment: CDR1 SEHNR and CDR2 FQNEAQ (reference sequence). V lost 5 bases and J lost 9; bases outside the gene matches: 4. CDR3 length equals 14 residues. Here the CDR3 reads CASSVDRGSSPLHF. The DNA for the CDR3 is TGTGCCAGCAGCGTGGACAGGGGGTCTTCACCCCTCCACTTT. The entire variable domain, with the rest obtained from reference TRBV7-9 and TRBJ1-6, is as follows: DTGVSQNPRHKITKRGQNVTFRCDPISEHNRLYWYRQTLGQGPEFLTYFQNEAQLEKSRLLSDRFSAERPKGSFSTLEIQRTEQGDSAMYLCASSVDRGSSPLHFGNGTRLTVT.

This clonotype was seen many times. This chain joins TRBV10-1 and TRBJ2-7; D ambiguous. Trimming took 3 bases from V and 1 from J, leaving 13 bases between them. Germline lookup yields CDR1 WNHNN and CDR2 SYGVQD (reference sequence). The CDR3 covers 15 residues. CDR3 sequence reads: CASSEFLGSSYEQYF. CDR3 in DNA: TGCGCCAGCAGTGAATTCCTGGGTTCTTCCTACGAGCAGTACTTC.

By frequency in the sample, this clonotype is medium-sized. This chain joins TRBV29-1 and TRBJ2-3; the D gene is possibly TRBD1 (8 bases). V gave up 7 bases and J gave up 2 bases, with 19 bases separating them. Germline CDR1 and CDR2: SQVTM and ANQGSEA. The CDR3 runs 15 residues. CDR3 coding DNA: TGCAGCGCTGGAGCGGGACAGGTCTCCACAGATACGCAGTATTTT. Encoded protein: CSAGAGQVSTDTQYF.

A few counts support this clonotype. The chain has TRBV30 and TRBJ2-2; no firm D call. Trimming shortened V by 1 base and J by 6 bases, and 6 bases separated the two germline ends. The CDR3 extends over 12 amino acids. CDR1 is GTSNPN and CDR2 is SVGIG in the germline V gene (reference sequence). The CDR3 loop is CAWSEEAGELFF. CDR3 DNA sequence: TGTGCCTGGAGTGAAGAGGCCGGGGAGCTGTTTTTT.

V usage is TRBV4-3 and J usage is TRBJ2-2; 11 bases align to TRBD1. CDR1 is LGHNA and CDR2 is YSLEER in the germline V gene. The ends lost 0 bases at V and 7 bases at J; junction bases unmatched: 10. This CDR3 comprises 18 residues. CDR3 nucleotides: TGCGCCAGCAGCCAAGAACCCCCCGGACAGGGGGCTGGCGGGGAGCTGTTTTTT. This translates into CASSQEPPGQGAGGELFF.

This sequence joins TRBV7-8 and TRBJ1-3, with a possible D match to TRBD1 (5 bases). The CDR3 is 19 amino acids. Germline V CDR1 and CDR2: SGHVS, FQNEAQ. V lost 5 bases and J 2 bases, leaving 25 bases between the germline ends. As DNA, the CDR3 is TGTGCCAGCAGCCCGCGATTGGCTTTGGGGCTGGGGCCTGGAAACACCATATATTTT. The encoded protein is CASSPRLALGLGPGNTIYF.

Ten or more counts support this clonotype. This chain joins TRBV29-1 and TRBJ2-1, with TRBD1 matching over 11 bases. The CDR3 spans 13 residues. Germline values: CDR1 SQVTM, CDR2 ANQGSEA. The ends lost 7 bases at V and 6 bases at J; junction bases unmatched: 5. Here the CDR3 DNA reads TGCAGCGCAGGGACAGGGGGTTCCAATGAGCAGTTCTTC. Translating it yields CSAGTGGSNEQFF.

By its share, this clonotype is medium-sized (0.01 to 0.1%). The chain uses TRBV9 and TRBJ1-1; maybe TRBD1 (6 bases). Germline V gene data show CDR1 as SGDLS and CDR2 as YYNGEE. There are 13 residues in the CDR3. V was shortened by 5 bases and J by 2 bases, with 10 bases between the two germline ends. CDR3 region: CASSPTGNTEAFF. DNA for the CDR3: TGTGCCAGCAGTCCGACAGGTAACACTGAAGCTTTCTTT.

The rearrangement uses TRBV6-2 or TRBV6-3 and TRBJ2-3; TRBD1 agrees at 8 bases. V shed 7 bases and J 7 bases; nucleotides not matched to a gene: 7. The germline gives CDR1 MNHEY, CDR2 SVGEGT. CDR3 length: 13 residues. CDR3 in DNA: TGTGCCAGCAACGGACAGGGATGGAATACGCAGTATTTT. Its translation is CASNGQGWNTQYF.

This clonotype has ten or more counts. The rearrangement joins TRBV11-2 to TRBJ2-7; TRBD1 or TRBD2 may be the D gene (5 bases each). V gave up 2 bases and J gave up 2 bases, with 13 bases separating them. Germline loops: CDR1 SGHAT, CDR2 FQNNGV. CDR3 length: 15 residues. CDR3: CASSLSGAGAYEQYF. The CDR3, as DNA: TGTGCCAGCAGCTTATCTGGGGCCGGGGCCTACGAGCAGTACTTC. The full variable domain, rest sourced from reference TRBV11-2 and TRBJ2-7, is EAGVAQSPRYKIIEKRQSVAFWCNPISGHATLYWYQQILGQGPKLLIQFQNNGVVDDSQLPKDRFSAERLKGVDSTLKIQPAKLEDSAVYLCASSLSGAGAYEQYFGPGTRLTVT.

This clonotype was seen only a few times. For the CDR3, the DNA is TGCGCCAGCAGCTTATCCGTAACCGATGAAAAACTGTTTTTT. It translates to CASSLSVTDEKLFF. This chain joins TRBV5-1 and TRBJ1-4; D is ambiguous. Trimming stripped 2 bases from V and 6 bases from J, with 11 bases between. Per the germline V gene, CDR1 is SGHRS and CDR2 is YFSETQ. This CDR3 is 14 amino acids long.

The gene calls are TRBV19 and TRBJ2-7; possible D gene TRBD1, 5 bases. The CDR3 runs to 13 residues. V was cut by 4 bases and J by 2 bases, with 9 bases left in between. The germline V gene encodes CDR1 LNHDA and CDR2 SQIVND (reference sequence). The CDR3 DNA sequence: TGTGCCAGTAGTAAAAAGACAGCCTACGAGCAGTACTTC. Its translation: CASSKKTAYEQYF.

The chain has TRBV20-1 and TRBJ2-5, with 9 bases that match TRBD2. This CDR3 is 14 amino acids long. The V gene end was trimmed by 2 bases and the J gene end by 2 bases; junction bases not matched to a gene: 3. The germline CDR1 and CDR2 sequences are DFQATT and SNEGSKA (reference sequence). CDR3 coding DNA: TGCAGTGCTAGAAGTCTAGCGGGGCAAGAGACCCAGTACTTC. Encoded protein: CSARSLAGQETQYF.

This sequence joins TRBV18 and TRBJ2-5; 8 bases are shared with TRBD2. Germline assignment: CDR1 KGHSH and CDR2 LQKENI. V was pared by 3 bases and J by 0 bases, with 6 bases of the junction left unmatched. CDR3 size: 16 residues. The CDR3 DNA reads as TGTGCCAGCTCACCTATCCGCGGGGGGAACCAAGAGACCCAGTACTTC. Translating it yields CASSPIRGGNQETQYF.

This clonotype was picked up many times. This rearrangement joins TRBV4-3 to TRBJ1-6, with D hard to call. CDR3 size: 13 residues. The V gene lost 0 bases and the J gene lost 8 bases, with 5 bases spanning the gap. CDR1 and CDR2 from the germline V gene are LGHNA and YSLEER. Here the CDR3 DNA reads TGCGCCAGCAGCCAAGATAGGGATTCACCCCTCCACTTT. Amino acid sequence: CASSQDRDSPLHF.

The table lists this clonotype with many counts. V and J are TRBV3-1 and TRBJ1-3; D gene unclear. V lost 0 bases and J 4 bases, leaving 4 bases between the germline ends. CDR3 length equals 13 residues. The germline CDR1 and CDR2 sequences are LGHDT and YNNKEL (reference sequence). The CDR3 DNA is TGTGCCAGCAGCCAAGATTCCGGAAACACCATATATTTT. This translates into CASSQDSGNTIYF. The full variable domain, its missing parts supplied by reference TRBV3-1 and TRBJ1-3, is DTAVSQTPKYLVTQMGNDKSIKCEQNLGHDTMYWYKQDSKKFLKIMFSYNNKELIINETVPNRFSPKSPDKAHLNLHINSLELGDSAVYFCASSQDSGNTIYFGEGSWLTVV.

V and J are TRBV20-1 and TRBJ2-5, with D possibly being TRBD2 (6 bases). Trimming left V 0 bases short and J 2 bases short, with 10 bases between. The CDR3 totals 14 residues. Germline V CDR1 and CDR2: DFQATT, SNEGSKA (reference sequence). CDR3 DNA sequence: TGCAGTGCTAGAGATGGAGGGTCTCAAGAGACCCAGTACTTC. Translating gives CSARDGGSQETQYF.

Many counts were recorded for this clonotype. The J gene is TRBJ1-1, the V gene TRBV12-3 or TRBV12-4, with 9 bases matching TRBD1. Trimming took 4 bases from V and 4 from J; bases not matched to a gene: 1. CDR3 length: 13 amino acids. Here the CDR3 reads CASSSTGGTEAFF. The CDR3 DNA is TGTGCCAGCAGTTCGACAGGGGGCACTGAAGCTTTCTTT.